The present T cell receptor beta chain was sequenced within a study of blood T cells in healthy people across ages. This clonotype was seen a handful of times. From germline, CDR1 is SGHTA and CDR2 FQGNSA. The CDR3 totals 13 residues. Trimming took off 1 base at V and 5 bases at J, with 8 bases between the two ends. Together with a sample-barcoded 5' primer, a J-beta primer mix was included in a second PCR lasting roughly 7 to 11 cycles. TCRdb fed the 5' RACE reads into MiXCR, producing one record per CDR3 protein. The sample has 650,000 to 800,000 distinct CDR3 sequences; under 45% are singletons. Material for sequencing was blood. The J gene is TRBJ1-2, the V gene TRBV7-2, with a tentative D call TRBD1 (5 bases). This receptor was obtained from a man between 60 and 75 years old in good health. This chain's CDR3 is CASSLDPGYGYTF. Here the CDR3 DNA reads TGTGCCAGCAGCTTAGATCCAGGGTATGGCTACACCTTC.